This entry lists 5 T cell receptor beta chains sequenced from one sample in a study of early T cells in non-severe SARS-CoV-2 infection. TCRdb re-called the 5' RACE reads with MiXCR, one entry per CDR3 protein. The sample holds under 85,000 distinct CDR3 sequences, 4.5% to 6% seen once. The sample consisted of whole blood, taken at baseline. Receptor source: an adult who was a healthcare worker with PCR-confirmed SARS-CoV-2 infection or an uninfected control (not recorded which).

The chain links TRBV11-2 to TRBJ2-2; 10 bases align to TRBD2. The ends lost 5 bases at V and 7 bases at J; junction bases unmatched: 13. In germline, CDR1 is SGHAT, CDR2 FQNNGV. CDR3 length: 17 residues. CDR3 protein: CASSPPASGSRGGELFF. The CDR3, as DNA: TGTGCCAGCAGCCCACCGGCTAGCGGGAGTCGGGGCGGGGAGCTGTTTTTT.

This clonotype was picked up many times. J is TRBJ1-2 and V is TRBV25-1, with unresolved D. This CDR3 contains 13 residues. CDR1 MGHDK and CDR2 SYGVNS come from the germline V gene. With 2 bases removed from V and 3 bases from J, the gap between germline ends came to 7 bases. In DNA, the CDR3 is TGTGCCAGCAGTGAAACGGTCGACTATGGCTACACCTTC. Amino acids: CASSETVDYGYTF.

About this clonotype: It may be a read error: a sequence one base away is much more abundant. J is TRBJ1-3 and V is TRBV29-1; D ambiguous. The CDR3 length is 12 residues. Germline lookup yields CDR1 SQVTM and CDR2 ANQGSEA. Deletions cut 1 base from V and 4 bases from J, with 5 bases between. CDR3 region: CSVEGVGNTIYF. The CDR3 DNA is TGCAGCGTTGAAGGGGTGGGAAACACCATATATTTT.

The sample holds many counts of this clonotype. V and J are TRBV5-5 and TRBJ2-1; 10 bases fit TRBD2. The CDR3 has 16 amino acids. V shed 4 bases and J 4 bases; nucleotides not matched to a gene: 8. Germline values: CDR1 SGHKS, CDR2 YYEKEE (reference sequence). CDR3 amino acids: CASSPEGLAEYNEQFF. The CDR3 DNA is TGTGCCAGCAGCCCCGAAGGACTAGCGGAATACAATGAGCAGTTCTTC.

The V gene is TRBV19, the J gene TRBJ2-1; D might be TRBD2 (6 bases). The V and J ends lost 5 bases and 2 bases respectively, with 13 bases between them. Germline CDR1 and CDR2: LNHDA and SQIVND (reference sequence). This CDR3 has 15 residues. This CDR3 is CASSLSGAPYNEQFF. The CDR3 region has the DNA TGTGCCAGTAGTCTTAGCGGAGCTCCCTACAATGAGCAGTTCTTC.